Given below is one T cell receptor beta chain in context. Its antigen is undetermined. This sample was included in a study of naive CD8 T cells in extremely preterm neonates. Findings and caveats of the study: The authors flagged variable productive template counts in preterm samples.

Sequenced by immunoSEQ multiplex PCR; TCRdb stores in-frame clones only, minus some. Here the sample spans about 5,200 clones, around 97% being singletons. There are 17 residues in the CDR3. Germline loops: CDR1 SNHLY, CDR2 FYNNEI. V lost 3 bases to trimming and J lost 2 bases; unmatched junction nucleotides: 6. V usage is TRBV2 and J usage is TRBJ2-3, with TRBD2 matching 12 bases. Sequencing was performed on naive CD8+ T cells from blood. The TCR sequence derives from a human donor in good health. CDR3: CASSDGLAGGITDTQYF. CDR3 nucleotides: TGTGCCAGCAGTGATGGTCTAGCGGGGGGGATCACAGATACGCAGTATTTT.